The present TCR beta chain was sequenced within a study of T cell responses to AZD1222 COVID-19 vaccine. The table came from immunoSEQ multiplex PCR; TCRdb's copy has only in-frame clones and leaves some out. The table has approximately 120,000 clones, roughly 88% seen once. Broader study findings: Nearly half of spike-specific TCRs reportedly target variant regions that are unmutated in the B.1.351 and B.1.1.7 variants. CD4 TCRs associated with vaccination spanned spike, dominating at 160-218 and 743-854.

About this clone: As yet, its antigen is unknown.

This CDR3 is 13 amino acids long. Germline V gene sequence: CDR1 SGHTA, CDR2 FQGTGA. Trimming pared 2 bases from V and 4 bases from J, leaving 8 bases between. The sequencing here drew on peripheral blood, taken on day 0 of MenACWY control vaccination. This receptor was identified in an adult in good health. This chain connects TRBV7-3 to TRBJ1-1, with D perhaps matching TRBD1 (5 bases). The CDR3 nucleotides read TGTGCCAGCAGCTTAGGGGCAGGCACTGAAGCTTTCTTT. Encoded protein: CASSLGAGTEAFF.